This T cell receptor beta chain is from a study of CD8+ T cells in alopecia areata. At the level of the study: For the treated group, dosing was oral tofacitinib at 5 to 10 mg twice daily.

In germline, CDR1 is MNHNY, CDR2 SVGAGI (reference sequence). This CDR3 contains 13 residues. V lost 6 bases and J lost 3, with 9 bases in between. Once RNA had been extracted, it was reverse transcribed into cDNA to act as the sequencing template. Profiling relied on immunoSEQ multiplex PCR, and the TCRdb table lists in-frame clones only, not all of them. The top ten clones hold roughly a fifth of a sample with some 150,000 clones, about 53% of them seen once. Lesional scalp tissue (obtained by punch biopsy) and peripheral blood were collected from alopecia areata patients. This clone occurred a few times.

The source was CD8+ T cells sorted from blood, collected at week 0. The clonotype comes from a human donor with alopecia areata. The rearrangement links TRBV6-6 to TRBJ2-1; the D gene is possibly TRBD1 (5 bases). Here the CDR3 DNA reads TGTGCCAGCAGCACAGGAAACTACAATGAGCAGTTCTTC. As protein: CASSTGNYNEQFF.